This T cell receptor (beta chain) is drawn from a study of blood T cell repertoires in COVID-19. Study context: COVID-19 samples, acute and convalescent, were from the United States, Italy and Spain. Nucleic acid was either cDNA or gDNA, and it came from T cells, B-cell-depleted T cells, or PBMCs.

The V gene lost 1 base and the J gene lost 4 bases, with 14 bases spanning the gap. The CDR3 sequence is 16 residues long. Germline CDR1 reads LGHDT; CDR2 reads YNNKEL (reference sequence). In the original processing: Estimated nucleated cell counts came from reference gene primer amplification. The assay was immunoSEQ multiplex PCR, and TCRdb's table has in-frame clones only and misses some. The DNA gave D and trimming, while V, J and clone size come from that table. The table lists approximately 72,000 clones, around nine tenths of them singletons, with around 13% in the top ten. The receptor was derived from a woman aged 55-69 years with acute or convalescent COVID-19. The J gene is TRBJ1-3, the V gene TRBV3-1 (or the pseudogene TRBV3-2); possibly TRBD1 for D (6 bases). Sequencing was carried out using peripheral blood. In DNA, the CDR3 is TGTGCCAGCAGCCAAGTACGACGACAGGCAGGAAACACCATATATTTT. It is translated as CASSQVRRQAGNTIYF.